The 17 T cell receptor delta chains given below trace back to one sample, sequenced in a study of gamma-delta chains in newborns, infants, children (dated by TCRdb to between 2018 and 2021). The run used an Illumina MiSeq. After TCRdb called clones again from the public reads with CATT, rows with identical DNA were merged. This sample comprises 5,000 or so delta-chain clones, less than 3.5% of them detected only once. The top ten constitute roughly an eighth of the sample. Sequenced input: blood. The source of these receptors is a child who was a newborn, infant or young child, either healthy, febrile or measles-vaccinated (not recorded which).

This clone was picked up a small number of times. The chain links TRAV29/DV5 to TRDJ2; possible D gene TRDD3, 6 bases. The CDR3 extends over 14 amino acids. V gave up 1 base and J gave up 2 bases, with 9 bases separating them. CDR1 and CDR2 (germline): NSMFDY, ISSIKDK. The CDR3 DNA follows: TGTGCAGCAAGCAGGGGGGGATTGACAGCACAACTCTTCTTT. Translation gives CAASRGGLTAQLFF. The full variable domain, completed using reference TRAV29/DV5 and TRDJ2, is DQQVKQNSPSLSVQEGRISILNCDYTNSMFDYFLWYKKYPAEGPTFLISISSIKDKNEDGRFTVFLNKSAKHLSLHIVPSQPGDSAVYFCAASRGGLTAQLFFGKGTQLIVEP.

This clone occurred a few times. The genes are TRDV2 and TRDJ3, with TRDD3 matching 10 bases. Germline CDR1 GEAIGNYY, CDR2 EKD. The CDR3 extends over 18 amino acids. J was trimmed by 0 bases and V by 0 bases; bases with no gene match: 1. The CDR3 DNA reads TGTGCCTGTGACACCGTGGGGGATACCTCCTGGGACACCCGACAGATGTTTTTC. Protein sequence: CACDTVGDTSWDTRQMFF.

The V gene is TRDV2, the J gene TRDJ1, with TRDD3 as a possible D gene (6 bases). CDR1 is GEAIGNYY, CDR2 EKD, per germline. This CDR3 region has 14 residues. Deletions cut 1 base from V and 2 bases from J, with 10 bases between. CDR3 sequence (DNA): TGTGCCTGTGACACTTGGGGATTAACCGATAAACTCATCTTT. As protein: CACDTWGLTDKLIF.

This chain links TRDV2 with TRDJ3; 12 nucleotides line up with TRDD3. The CDR3 runs 20 residues. Trimming at V came to 0 bases and at J to 5 bases, leaving 10 bases not matched to a gene. Germline V gene data show CDR1 as GEAIGNYY and CDR2 as EKD. The CDR3 nucleotides are TGTGCCTGTGACACCGGCAACCTGGGGGATACGCCCGGGGACACCCGACAGATGTTTTTC. It specifies CACDTGNLGDTPGDTRQMFF.

This clone qualifies as medium-sized (0.01 to 0.1%). This chain joins TRDV2 and TRDJ2, with 12 bases that match TRDD3. Germline V gives CDR1 GEAIGNYY, CDR2 EKD. The CDR3 is 15 residues long. Trimming removed 2 bases from V and 4 bases from J; junction bases left unmatched: 1. The CDR3 loop is CACDKLGDTTAQLFF. The CDR3, as DNA: TGTGCCTGTGACAAACTGGGGGATACGACAGCACAACTCTTCTTT.

This chain links TRDV2 with TRDJ3, with 9 positions matching TRDD3. The germline V gene encodes CDR1 GEAIGNYY and CDR2 EKD. The CDR3 spans 17 residues. Trimming took 4 bases from V and 0 from J; bases not matched to a gene: 3. The CDR3 nucleotides read TGTGCCTGTGAAGAACTGGGGGACTCCTGGGACACCCGACAGATGTTTTTC. Translated: CACEELGDSWDTRQMFF.

This clone is deemed medium-sized. Other DNA variants within this sample encode the same CDR3. The rearrangement uses TRDV2 and TRDJ3; the D gene is possibly TRDD3 (5 bases). The CDR3 spans 18 residues. In germline, CDR1 is GEAIGNYY, CDR2 EKD. V dropped 0 bases and J dropped 0 bases, with 11 bases sitting between them. Here the CDR3 reads CACDTGGPSSWDTRQMFF. CDR3 DNA: TGTGCCTGTGACACCGGGGGGCCTAGCTCCTGGGACACCCGACAGATGTTTTTC.

By sample fraction, this clone is medium-sized. Other DNA variants within this sample encode the same CDR3. The chain uses TRDV2 and TRDJ2, with 8 bases matching TRDD3. The V gene end was trimmed by 3 bases and the J gene end by 0 bases; junction bases not matched to a gene: 11. This CDR3 is built from 18 residues. Germline V lookup: CDR1 GEAIGNYY, CDR2 EKD. The CDR3 DNA reads TGTGCCTGTGACCCGGTTTACTGGGGGCCAACTTTGACAGCACAACTCTTCTTT. Encoded protein: CACDPVYWGPTLTAQLFF.

The genes are TRDV2 and TRDJ3; TRDD3 agrees at 12 bases. Germline lookup yields CDR1 GEAIGNYY and CDR2 EKD. The CDR3 is made up of 20 amino acids. Unmatched junction bases numbered 6, after V lost 1 base and J lost 0 bases. The CDR3 protein is CACDTLGDTQSSWDTRQMFF. For the CDR3, the DNA is TGTGCCTGTGACACACTGGGGGATACTCAGAGCTCCTGGGACACCCGACAGATGTTTTTC.

This clone counts as medium-sized. The sample holds other DNA sequences that translate to the same CDR3. This chain connects TRDV2 to TRDJ1; D perhaps matches TRDD3 (6 bases). The CDR3 has 14 amino acids. The V gene's germline CDR1 is GEAIGNYY and CDR2 EKD. Trimming cost V 3 bases and J 0 bases, with 10 bases left between them. DNA of the CDR3: TGTGCCTGTGACTCTTTGGGGGACACCGATAAACTCATCTTT. It codes for CACDSLGDTDKLIF.

This clone was seen a few times. The chain employs TRDV2 and TRDJ3, with a possible D match to TRDD3 (6 bases). This CDR3 has 19 amino acids. The V gene's germline CDR1 is GEAIGNYY and CDR2 EKD. V shed 0 bases and J shed 1 base, with 15 bases lying between them. Here the CDR3 DNA reads TGTGCCTGTGACACCGTACTGGGAGGACCGTCCTGGGACACCCGACAGATGTTTTTC. Its translation is CACDTVLGGPSWDTRQMFF.

The gene calls are TRDV2 and TRDJ3; D is possibly TRDD3 (6 bases). Trimming shortened V by 5 bases and J by 1 base, and 17 bases separated the two germline ends. CDR3 length: 18 amino acids. CDR1 and CDR2 (germline): GEAIGNYY, EKD. The CDR3: CACGTAGVLSWDTRQMFF. CDR3 nucleotide sequence: TGTGCCTGTGGCACGGCTGGGGTACTTTCCTGGGACACCCGACAGATGTTTTTC.

V gene TRDV2 combines with J gene TRDJ3; 8 bases match TRDD3. The ends lost 2 bases at V and 0 bases at J; junction bases unmatched: 11. Germline CDR1 GEAIGNYY, CDR2 EKD. The CDR3 has 20 residues. This CDR3 reads CACDKVLGARSSWDTRQMFF. In DNA, the CDR3 is TGTGCCTGTGACAAAGTACTGGGGGCCCGAAGCTCCTGGGACACCCGACAGATGTTTTTC.

V is TRDV2 and J is TRDJ1; 13 bases match TRDD3. This CDR3 region has 14 residues. Trimming took 8 bases from V and 4 from J; bases not matched to a gene: 6. Germline CDR1 is GEAIGNYY and CDR2 is EKD. The CDR3 DNA sequence: TGTGCCTCCTTACTGGGGGATACGGACGATAAACTCATCTTT. Protein: CASLLGDTDDKLIF.

This clone was observed a handful of times. Within the sample, other DNA sequences also encode this same CDR3. The chain joins TRDV2 to TRDJ3, with 13 bases lining up with TRDD3. Looked up from germline, CDR1 is GEAIGNYY and CDR2 is EKD. J was trimmed by 4 bases and V by 3 bases; bases with no gene match: 8. CDR3 size: 19 residues. The CDR3: CACDPVLGDTPWDTRQMFF. CDR3 DNA sequence: TGTGCCTGTGACCCTGTACTGGGGGATACGCCATGGGACACCCGACAGATGTTTTTC.

As to this clone: A far larger clone is a single base away, which makes a read error likely. The sample carries other DNA sequences with the same CDR3. The J gene is TRDJ3, the V gene TRDV2, with 10 nucleotides matching TRDD3. The CDR3 length is 18 residues. Germline loops: CDR1 GEAIGNYY, CDR2 EKD. Trimming removed 0 bases from V and 2 bases from J; junction bases left unmatched: 3. CDR3 in amino acids: CACDTVLGDTWDTRQMFF. As DNA, the CDR3 is TGTGCCTGTGACACCGTGCTGGGGGATACCTGGGACACCCGACAGATGTTTTTC.

Comments on this clone: Other DNA variants within this sample encode the same CDR3. The V call is TRDV2, the J call TRDJ3; D perhaps matches TRDD3 (6 bases). The CDR3 spans 18 residues. Trimming took 1 base from V and 0 from J, leaving 12 bases between them. Germline values: CDR1 GEAIGNYY, CDR2 EKD. The CDR3: CACDTGGPSSWDTRQMFF. CDR3 nucleotide sequence: TGTGCCTGTGACACTGGGGGCCCCAGCTCCTGGGACACCCGACAGATGTTTTTC.